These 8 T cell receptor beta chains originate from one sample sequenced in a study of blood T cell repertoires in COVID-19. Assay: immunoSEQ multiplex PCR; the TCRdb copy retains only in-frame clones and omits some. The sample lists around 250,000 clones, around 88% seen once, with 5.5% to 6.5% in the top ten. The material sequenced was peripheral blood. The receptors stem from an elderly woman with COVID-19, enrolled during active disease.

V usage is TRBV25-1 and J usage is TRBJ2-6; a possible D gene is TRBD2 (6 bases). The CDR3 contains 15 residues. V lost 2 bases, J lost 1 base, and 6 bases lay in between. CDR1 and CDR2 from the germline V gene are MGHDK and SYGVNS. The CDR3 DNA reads TGTGCCAGCAGTGAAGGGGGGTCTGGGGCCAACGTCCTGACTTTC. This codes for CASSEGGSGANVLTF.

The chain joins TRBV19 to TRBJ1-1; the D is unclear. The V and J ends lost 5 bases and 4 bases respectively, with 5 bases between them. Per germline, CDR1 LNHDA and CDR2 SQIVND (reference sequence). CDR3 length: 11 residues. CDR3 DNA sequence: TGTGCCAGTAGTTTTCGCACTGAAGCTTTCTTT. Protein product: CASSFRTEAFF. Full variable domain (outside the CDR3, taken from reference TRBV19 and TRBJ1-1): DGGITQSPKYLFRKEGQNVTLSCEQNLNHDAMYWYRQDPGQGLRLIYYSQIVNDFQKGDIAEGYSVSREKKESFPLTVTSAQKNPTAFYLCASSFRTEAFFGQGTRLTVV.

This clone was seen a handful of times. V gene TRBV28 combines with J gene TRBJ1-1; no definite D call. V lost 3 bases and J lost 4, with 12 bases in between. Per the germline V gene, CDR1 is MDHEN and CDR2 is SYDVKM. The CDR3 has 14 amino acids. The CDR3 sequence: CASSLRSGGTEAFF. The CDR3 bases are TGTGCCAGCAGTTTGCGTAGTGGCGGCACTGAAGCTTTCTTT.

The DNA of the CDR3 is TGTGCCAGCAGTCTAGGGGCGATAGCCAAAAACATTCAGTACTTC. It yields the protein CASSLGAIAKNIQYF. The chain couples TRBV11-2 to TRBJ2-4; D may be TRBD1 (5 bases). The CDR3 is 15 amino acids. The germline V gene has CDR1 SGHAT and CDR2 FQNNGV. V was shortened by 6 bases and J by 0 bases, with 12 bases between the two germline ends.

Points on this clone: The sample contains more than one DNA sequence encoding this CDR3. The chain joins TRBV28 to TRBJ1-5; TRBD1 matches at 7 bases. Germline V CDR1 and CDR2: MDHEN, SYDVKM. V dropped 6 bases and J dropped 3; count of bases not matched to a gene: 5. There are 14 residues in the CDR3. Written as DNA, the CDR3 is TGTGCCAGCAGAAGGGACAGAGACAATCAGCCCCAGCATTTT. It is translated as CASRRDRDNQPQHF.

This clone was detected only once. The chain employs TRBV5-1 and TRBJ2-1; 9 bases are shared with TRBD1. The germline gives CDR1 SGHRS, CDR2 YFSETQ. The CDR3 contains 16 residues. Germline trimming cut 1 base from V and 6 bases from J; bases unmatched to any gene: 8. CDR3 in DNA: TGCGCCAGCAGCTTGCGTGACAGGGGGTACGGCAATGAGCAGTTCTTC. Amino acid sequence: CASSLRDRGYGNEQFF.

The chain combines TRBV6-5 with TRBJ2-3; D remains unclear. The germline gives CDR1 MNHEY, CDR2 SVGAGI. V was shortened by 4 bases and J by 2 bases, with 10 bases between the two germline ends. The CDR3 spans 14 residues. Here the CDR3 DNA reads TGTGCCAGCAGTTCCCTGGTAGACACAGATACGCAGTATTTT. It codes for CASSSLVDTDTQYF.

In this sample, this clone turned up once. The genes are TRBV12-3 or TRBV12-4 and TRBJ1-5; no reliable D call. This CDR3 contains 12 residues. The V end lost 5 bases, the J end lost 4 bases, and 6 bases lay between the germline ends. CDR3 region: CASSPINQPQHF. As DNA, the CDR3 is TGTGCCAGCAGTCCAATTAATCAGCCCCAGCATTTT.